This TCR beta chain derives from a study of blood T cells in healthy people across ages. There are a few counts of this clonotype. The antigen is unknown. General observations from the study: The study found TCR beta diversity correlated strongly with naive T cell percentage. Estimated diversity that came from one million T cells was considered an underestimate.

Next came a second PCR, run for about 6 to 12 cycles, which used a sample-barcoded 5' primer along with a J-beta primer mix. Each cDNA molecule received a tag from a template-switch adaptor that had 12 random nucleotides. TCRdb reprocessed the 5' RACE reads via MiXCR and lists one record per CDR3 protein. Of about 1.1 million distinct CDR3 sequences listed, around two fifths are singletons. In germline, CDR1 is LGHNA, CDR2 YSLEER. The CDR3 totals 14 residues. The V end lost 1 base, the J end lost 0 bases, and 6 bases lay between the germline ends. Extracted total RNA amounted to at least 5 micrograms for each sample.

The specimen sequenced was blood. J is TRBJ1-2 and V is TRBV4-3; D call uncertain. This receptor was identified in a man between 18 and 29 years old in good health. CDR3 DNA sequence: TGCGCCAGCAGCCAAGCCGCGGCTAACTATGGCTACACCTTC. Its translation is CASSQAAANYGYTF.